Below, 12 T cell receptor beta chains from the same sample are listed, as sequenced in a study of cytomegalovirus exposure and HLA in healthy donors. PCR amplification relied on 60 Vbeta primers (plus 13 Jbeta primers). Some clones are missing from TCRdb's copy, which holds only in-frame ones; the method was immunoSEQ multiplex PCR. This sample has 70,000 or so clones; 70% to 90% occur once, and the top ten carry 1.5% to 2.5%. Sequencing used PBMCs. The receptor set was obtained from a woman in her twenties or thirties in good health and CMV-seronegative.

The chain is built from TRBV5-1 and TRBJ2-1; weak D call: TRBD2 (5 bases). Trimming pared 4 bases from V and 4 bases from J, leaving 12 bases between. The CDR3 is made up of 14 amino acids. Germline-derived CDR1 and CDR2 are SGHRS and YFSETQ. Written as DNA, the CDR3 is TGCGCCAGCAGCGACCCGGGGAATTACAATGAGCAGTTCTTC. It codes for CASSDPGNYNEQFF.

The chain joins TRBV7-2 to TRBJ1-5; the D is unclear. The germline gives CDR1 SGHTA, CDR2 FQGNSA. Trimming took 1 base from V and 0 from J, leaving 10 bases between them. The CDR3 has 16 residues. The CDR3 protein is CASSLVSGNSNQPQHF. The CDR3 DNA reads TGTGCCAGCAGCTTAGTTTCGGGGAATAGCAATCAGCCCCAGCATTTT.

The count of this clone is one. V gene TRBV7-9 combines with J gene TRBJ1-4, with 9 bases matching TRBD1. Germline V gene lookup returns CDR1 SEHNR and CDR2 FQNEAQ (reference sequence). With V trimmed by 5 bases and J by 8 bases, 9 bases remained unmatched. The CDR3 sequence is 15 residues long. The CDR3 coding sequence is TGTGCCAGCAGCATTGGGGACAGGGAAGGAGAAAAACTGTTTTTT. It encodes CASSIGDREGEKLFF. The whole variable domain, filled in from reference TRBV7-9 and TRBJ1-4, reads DTGVSQNPRHKITKRGQNVTFRCDPISEHNRLYWYRQTLGQGPEFLTYFQNEAQLEKSRLLSDRFSAERPKGSFSTLEIQRTEQGDSAMYLCASSIGDREGEKLFFGSGTQLSVL.

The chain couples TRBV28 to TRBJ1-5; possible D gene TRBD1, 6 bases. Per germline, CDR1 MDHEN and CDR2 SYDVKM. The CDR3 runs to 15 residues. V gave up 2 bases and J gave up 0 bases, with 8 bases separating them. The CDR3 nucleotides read TGTGCCAGCAGTTTAAGACAGGTTAGCAATCAGCCCCAGCATTTT. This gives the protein CASSLRQVSNQPQHF. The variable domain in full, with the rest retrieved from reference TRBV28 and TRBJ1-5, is DVKVTQSSRYLVKRTGEKVFLECVQDMDHENMFWYRQDPGLGLRLIYFSYDVKMKEKGDIPEGYSVSREKKERFSLILESASTNQTSMYLCASSLRQVSNQPQHFGDGTRLSIL.

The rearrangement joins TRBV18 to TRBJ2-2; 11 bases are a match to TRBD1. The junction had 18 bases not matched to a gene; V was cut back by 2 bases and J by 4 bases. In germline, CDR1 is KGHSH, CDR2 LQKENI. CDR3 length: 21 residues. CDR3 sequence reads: CASSPSADRGQAGSGTGELFF. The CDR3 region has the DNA TGTGCCAGCTCACCATCAGCGGACAGGGGGCAAGCGGGATCGGGCACCGGGGAGCTGTTTTTT.

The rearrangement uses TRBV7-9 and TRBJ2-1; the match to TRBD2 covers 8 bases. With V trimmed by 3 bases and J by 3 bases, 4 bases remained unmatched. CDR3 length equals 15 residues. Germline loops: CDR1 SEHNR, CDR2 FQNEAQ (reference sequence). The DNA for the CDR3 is TGTGCCAGCAGCTTTAGGGGACTAGACTACAATGAGCAGTTCTTC. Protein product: CASSFRGLDYNEQFF.

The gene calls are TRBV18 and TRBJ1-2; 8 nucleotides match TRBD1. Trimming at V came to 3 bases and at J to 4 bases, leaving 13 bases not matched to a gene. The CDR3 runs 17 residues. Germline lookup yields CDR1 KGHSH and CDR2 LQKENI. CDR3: CASSPRDRKPAGYGYTF. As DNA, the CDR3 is TGTGCCAGCTCACCCCGGGACAGGAAACCCGCGGGCTATGGCTACACCTTC.

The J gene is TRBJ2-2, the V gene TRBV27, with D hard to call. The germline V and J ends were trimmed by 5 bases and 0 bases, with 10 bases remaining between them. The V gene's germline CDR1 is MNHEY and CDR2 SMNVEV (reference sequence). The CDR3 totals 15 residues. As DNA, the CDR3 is TGTGCCAGCAGTCCACGGTACGCGAACACCGGGGAGCTGTTTTTT. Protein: CASSPRYANTGELFF.

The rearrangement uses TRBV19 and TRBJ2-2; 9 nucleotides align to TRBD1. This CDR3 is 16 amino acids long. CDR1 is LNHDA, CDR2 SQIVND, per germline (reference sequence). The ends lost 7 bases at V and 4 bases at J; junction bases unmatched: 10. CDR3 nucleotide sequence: TGTGCCAGTACGGGGGACAGGGCCATCAGCACCGGGGAGCTGTTTTTT. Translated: CASTGDRAISTGELFF.

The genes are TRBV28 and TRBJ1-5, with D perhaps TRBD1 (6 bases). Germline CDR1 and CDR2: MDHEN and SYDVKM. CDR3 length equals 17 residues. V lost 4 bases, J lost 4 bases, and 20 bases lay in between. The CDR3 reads CASSSVGHRVGNQPQHF. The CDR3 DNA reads TGTGCCAGCAGTTCCGTCGGCCACAGGGTAGGGAATCAGCCCCAGCATTTT.

CDR3 sequence (DNA): TGTGCCAGCAGCCACAGGGGAAGTGGCAATCAGCCCCAGCATTTT. Residues: CASSHRGSGNQPQHF. The genes are TRBV6-6 and TRBJ1-5; 7 nucleotides align to TRBD1. Germline CDR1 reads MNHNY; CDR2 reads SVGAGI (reference sequence). The CDR3 runs 15 residues. Losses at the gene ends were 6 bases for V and 2 bases for J; bases not matched to a gene: 7.

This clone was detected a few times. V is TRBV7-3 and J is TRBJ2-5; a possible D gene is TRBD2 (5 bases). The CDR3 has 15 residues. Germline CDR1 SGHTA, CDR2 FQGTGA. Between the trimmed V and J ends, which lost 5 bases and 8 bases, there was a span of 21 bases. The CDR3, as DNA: TGTGCCAGCAGCCTTAACGGAGGAACCCAAGGCACCCAGTACTTC. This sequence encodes CASSLNGGTQGTQYF.